The sequence of this T cell receptor beta chain was determined in a study of cytotoxic CD8 clonotypes in ibrutinib-treated CLL. Study-wide results and caveats: Baseline clonality, higher than in age-matched healthy donors, tracked circulating CD8+ T-cell counts.

With sequencing, the targeted depth ranged from 1 in 200,000 to 1 in 1 million T cells. Sequencing used immunoSEQ multiplex PCR; TCRdb keeps in-frame clones, though not all of them. The sample yields under 150,000 clones, around 84% seen once. Remarks on this clone: Antigen: not known.

Trimming took 3 bases from V and 12 from J, leaving 9 bases between them. Looked up from germline, CDR1 is SGHTA and CDR2 is FQGTGA. This CDR3 has 12 residues. This chain connects TRBV7-3 to TRBJ2-6; D uncertain. This TCR was sampled from a human donor with chronic lymphocytic leukemia. The sequencing here drew on PBMCs, taken after 36 months of ibrutinib treatment. CDR3 loop: CASSFQSGVLTF. In nucleotides, the CDR3 is TGTGCCAGCAGCTTCCAATCTGGCGTCCTGACTTTC.